This T cell receptor (beta chain) was obtained from a study of shared clonotypes between healthy human individuals. Donors comprised only Caucasian adults living in Nashville, Tennessee. Per germline, CDR1 LGHNA and CDR2 YSLEER. Trimming cost V 0 bases and J 1 base, with 10 bases left between them. The CDR3 length is 16 residues. DNA at about 200 ng, around 30,000 T cell genomes, went into sorted-subset replicate PCRs. The repertoire was sequenced with immunoSEQ multiplex PCR; TCRdb's copy has only in-frame clones and lacks some. In the table there are 2 million to 2.5 million clones, roughly 93% of which are singletons.

This chain uses TRBV4-3 with TRBJ1-5; D not resolved. Source material: naive CD4+ T cells from PBMCs. The subset was: CD45RA+ positively selected. This TCR was sampled from a man between 18 and 35 years old in good health. Some clones in this sample may be carry-over from other donors' samples. CDR3 region: CASSQDEGGSNQPQHF. The DNA for the CDR3 is TGCGCCAGCAGCCAAGATGAGGGTGGGAGCAATCAGCCCCAGCATTTT.